These T cell receptor beta chains were read from a single sample in a study of OX40 agonist ivuxolimab in advanced cancers. Using immunoSEQ multiplex PCR, the repertoire was profiled, and TCRdb retains in-frame clones only, with some absent. The profile shows some 86,000 clones, about 92% of them singletons. The source material was CD4+ or CD8+ T cells sorted from blood, sampled in a trial of the OX40 agonist ivuxolimab. These receptors all come from an adult with an advanced solid tumor such as melanoma, head and neck, liver or kidney cancer. Both conserved end residues are part of each CDR3. A D gene is named only where the DNA matches it firmly. Size values are once, few and many counts, or a class for expanded clones, and some rows have none.

clone size: .
J gene: TRBJ1-3
D gene: .
V gene: TRBV5-1
CDR3 protein: CASSLDRAGNTIYF
CDR3 DNA: TGCGCCAGCAGCTTGGACAGGGCCGGAAACACCATATATTTT

clone size: once
J gene: TRBJ1-1
D gene: .
V gene: TRBV19
CDR3 protein: CASSSRGNTEAFF
CDR3 DNA: TGTGCCAGTAGTTCCAGGGGGAACACTGAAGCTTTCTTT

clone size: .
J gene: TRBJ1-1
D gene: .
V gene: TRBV11-2
CDR3 protein: CASSTRRSLNTEAFF
CDR3 DNA: TGTGCCAGCAGCACTCGACGGTCCCTGAACACTGAAGCTTTCTTT

clone size: .
J gene: TRBJ1-1
D gene: .
V gene: TRBV9
CDR3 protein: CASSNQGSAVNTEAFF
CDR3 DNA: TGTGCCAGCAGCAACCAGGGGTCCGCAGTGAACACTGAAGCTTTCTTT

clone size: .
J gene: TRBJ2-7
D gene: .
V gene: TRBV6-6
CDR3 protein: CASSSRSGLLHSEQYF
CDR3 DNA: TGTGCCAGCAGTTCCCGATCGGGCCTGCTACATTCCGAGCAGTACTTC

clone size: .
J gene: TRBJ1-1
D gene: .
V gene: TRBV7-9
CDR3 protein: CASSLTQGTDTEAFF
CDR3 DNA: TGTGCCAGCAGCCTAACCCAGGGGACGGACACTGAAGCTTTCTTT

clone size: once
J gene: TRBJ1-1
D gene: .
V gene: TRBV5-6
CDR3 protein: CASSLRDNTEAFF
CDR3 DNA: TGTGCCAGCAGCTTACGGGATAACACTGAAGCTTTCTTT

clone size: few
J gene: TRBJ2-5
D gene: TRBD2
V gene: TRBV6-1
CDR3 protein: CASRFAGGETQYF
CDR3 DNA: TGTGCCAGCAGATTCGCGGGAGGGGAGACCCAGTACTTC

clone size: .
J gene: TRBJ1-1
D gene: .
V gene: TRBV27
CDR3 protein: CASSLGTFEYTEAFF
CDR3 DNA: TGTGCCAGCAGTTTGGGAACGTTTGAATACACTGAAGCTTTCTTT

clone size: once
J gene: TRBJ1-1
D gene: TRBD1
V gene: TRBV6-1
CDR3 protein: CASSPGQGSPEAFF
CDR3 DNA: TGTGCCAGCAGCCCGGGACAGGGGTCACCTGAAGCTTTCTTT

clone size: .
J gene: TRBJ2-3
D gene: TRBD2
V gene: TRBV7-8
CDR3 protein: CASSPRTSGRTDTQYF
CDR3 DNA: TGTGCCAGCAGCCCCCGGACTAGCGGGCGCACAGATACGCAGTATTTT

clone size: .
J gene: TRBJ2-2
D gene: .
V gene: TRBV6-6
CDR3 protein: CASSYTTGGGELFF
CDR3 DNA: TGTGCCAGCAGTTACACGACCGGCGGCGGGGAGCTGTTTTTT

clone size: .
J gene: TRBJ1-3
D gene: .
V gene: TRBV4-1
CDR3 protein: CASSEGPLSGGRNTIYF
CDR3 DNA: TGCGCCAGCAGCGAAGGGCCATTGTCAGGAGGTAGAAACACCATATATTTT

clone size: .
J gene: TRBJ1-6
D gene: .
V gene: TRBV7-2
CDR3 protein: CASSLPRGGLNSPLHF
CDR3 DNA: TGTGCCAGCAGCTTACCCCGGGGGGGATTAAATTCACCCCTCCACTTT

clone size: .
J gene: TRBJ2-7
D gene: .
V gene: TRBV11-2
CDR3 protein: CASSFAQGGPYEQYF
CDR3 DNA: TGTGCCAGCAGCTTCGCTCAGGGGGGGCCCTACGAGCAGTACTTC

clone size: .
J gene: TRBJ2-2
D gene: TRBD1
V gene: TRBV19
CDR3 protein: CASSRLQGGAGELFF
CDR3 DNA: TGTGCCAGTAGTAGGCTACAGGGGGGTGCCGGGGAGCTGTTTTTT

clone size: .
J gene: TRBJ1-6
D gene: .
V gene: TRBV19
CDR3 protein: CASSQTTQARGMGSPLHF
CDR3 DNA: TGTGCCAGTAGTCAGACCACCCAAGCTCGGGGGATGGGGTCACCCCTCCACTTT

clone size: .
J gene: TRBJ1-1
D gene: .
V gene: TRBV18
CDR3 protein: CASSPPTMNTEAFF
CDR3 DNA: TGTGCCAGCTCACCACCGACAATGAACACTGAAGCTTTCTTT

clone size: .
J gene: TRBJ1-1
D gene: TRBD1
V gene: TRBV6-6
CDR3 protein: CASSRDRDTEAFF
CDR3 DNA: TGTGCCAGCAGTCGGGACAGGGACACTGAAGCTTTCTTT

clone size: .
J gene: TRBJ1-2
D gene: .
V gene: TRBV28
CDR3 protein: CASSLRGARGYTF
CDR3 DNA: TGTGCCAGCAGTTTGAGGGGGGCACGTGGCTACACCTTC

clone size: .
J gene: TRBJ2-3
D gene: TRBD1
V gene: TRBV11-2
CDR3 protein: CASSLGTGTDTQYF
CDR3 DNA: TGTGCCAGCAGCTTAGGGACAGGGACAGATACGCAGTATTTT

clone size: .
J gene: TRBJ2-1
D gene: TRBD2
V gene: TRBV7-2
CDR3 protein: CASSPVSQAGDSYNEQFF
CDR3 DNA: TGTGCCAGCAGCCCCGTGAGTCAAGCGGGGGACTCCTACAATGAGCAGTTCTTC

clone size: .
J gene: TRBJ1-1
D gene: .
V gene: TRBV7-8
CDR3 protein: CASSSRTRLMNTEAFF
CDR3 DNA: TGTGCCAGCAGCTCCAGGACACGGTTGATGAACACTGAAGCTTTCTTT

clone size: .
J gene: TRBJ2-3
D gene: .
V gene: TRBV18
CDR3 protein: CASSPPNTEGGFGQYF
CDR3 DNA: TGTGCCAGCTCACCGCCGAACACAGAGGGGGGTTTTGGGCAGTATTTT

clone size: .
J gene: TRBJ2-3
D gene: .
V gene: TRBV5-4
CDR3 protein: CASSLDRTFTTDTQYF
CDR3 DNA: TGTGCCAGCAGCCTAGACAGGACCTTTACCACAGATACGCAGTATTTT

clone size: .
J gene: TRBJ2-1
D gene: TRBD2
V gene: TRBV13
CDR3 protein: CASSLTTSLIYNEQFF
CDR3 DNA: TGTGCCAGCAGCCTAACGACTAGCTTGATATACAATGAGCAGTTCTTC

clone size: .
J gene: TRBJ2-5
D gene: .
V gene: TRBV28
CDR3 protein: CASSIGTPKTQYF
CDR3 DNA: TGTGCCAGCAGTATTGGTACCCCCAAGACCCAGTACTTC

clone size: once
J gene: TRBJ2-3
D gene: .
V gene: TRBV30
CDR3 protein: CAWSVLRAGTDTQYF
CDR3 DNA: TGTGCCTGGAGTGTACTTAGAGCAGGCACAGATACGCAGTATTTT

clone size: .
J gene: TRBJ1-1
D gene: .
V gene: TRBV10-3
CDR3 protein: CAISFQGISTEAFF
CDR3 DNA: TGTGCCATCAGTTTCCAGGGAATTAGCACTGAAGCTTTCTTT

clone size: few
J gene: TRBJ1-4
D gene: .
V gene: TRBV4-1
CDR3 protein: CASSQDHEGSNEKLFF
CDR3 DNA: TGCGCCAGCAGCCAAGATCACGAAGGTTCTAATGAAAAACTGTTTTTT

clone size: .
J gene: TRBJ1-6
D gene: .
V gene: TRBV6-5
CDR3 protein: CASSLATTINSPLHF
CDR3 DNA: TGTGCCAGCAGCCTAGCGACTACTATTAATTCACCCCTCCACTTT

clone size: .
J gene: TRBJ1-1
D gene: .
V gene: TRBV6-5
CDR3 protein: CASLRRWDTEAFF
CDR3 DNA: TGTGCCAGCCTCAGACGGTGGGACACTGAAGCTTTCTTT

clone size: .
J gene: TRBJ1-1
D gene: .
V gene: TRBV28
CDR3 protein: CASSLGVPATEAFF
CDR3 DNA: TGTGCCAGCAGTTTAGGGGTCCCGGCCACTGAAGCTTTCTTT

clone size: .
J gene: TRBJ2-1
D gene: .
V gene: TRBV6-6
CDR3 protein: CASSYSSGNEQFF
CDR3 DNA: TGTGCCAGCAGTTACTCGAGTGGGAATGAGCAGTTCTTC

clone size: .
J gene: TRBJ1-4
D gene: .
V gene: TRBV27
CDR3 protein: CAGVRGTYNEKLFF
CDR3 DNA: TGTGCCGGGGTTAGGGGCACCTATAATGAAAAACTGTTTTTT

clone size: .
J gene: TRBJ2-1
D gene: .
V gene: TRBV29-1
CDR3 protein: CSVTRSDNEQFF
CDR3 DNA: TGCAGCGTCACTAGGAGCGACAATGAGCAGTTCTTC

clone size: .
J gene: TRBJ2-3
D gene: .
V gene: TRBV30
CDR3 protein: CAWSTKGGDTQYF
CDR3 DNA: TGTGCCTGGAGTACGAAGGGTGGAGATACGCAGTATTTT